One T cell receptor beta chain is described in this entry. Its antigen is unknown. Per-base quality was not reported, and no clone a single base away is much larger than it. PBMCs were isolated by Ficoll-Paque density gradient centrifugation. The data were taken from a study of T-cell memory formation after mild COVID-19 (dated by TCRdb to 2020 to 2022). Study-level background: TCR sequence clusters from the two donors were found to be largely donor specific. The cohort was made up of two young adult volunteers, one female and one male, who were previously healthy. In two donors, T-cell clones that expanded and contracted after mild COVID-19 were tracked by sequencing TCRalpha and TCRbeta repertoires over time. General study outcomes and caveats: Balanced CD4/CD8 phenotypes were observed for clones contracting from day 15 to 85, whereas a bias towards CD4+ was observed for a second wave of clones expanding from day 15 to 37. Some responding clones were found in pre-infection memory, which suggests that pre-existing cross-reactive memory T cells took part in the SARS-CoV-2 response. Contracting CD4+ clones were found mainly in CM and EM memory subsets, while CD8+ clones were enriched in EMRA. SARS-CoV-2 specificity of the second-wave clones peaking on day 37 was not confirmed. The study included only two mild cases, and larger cohorts that include severe cases with pre-infection samples were judged to be necessary.

These reads were obtained on an Illumina NovaSeq 6000. TCRalpha and TCRbeta cDNA libraries were built by 5'RACE with constant-segment primers, adding sample barcodes and unique molecular identifiers. RNA was extracted from every sample with Trizol reagent. The libraries were amplified in two PCR steps, and the second step added a second sample barcode and Illumina TruSeq adapters. Sequencing of libraries was performed on an Illumina NovaSeq with 2 x 150 bp paired-end reads. In the original analysis: Demultiplexing of reads and collapsing into UMI-guided consensus sequences were performed with migec v1.2.7. With mixcr v2.1.11, UMI consensuses were aligned to TRA and TRB V and J templates and assembled into clonotypes. A clonotype was counted as expanded or contracted only when both edgeR and NoisET called the clonotype significant, with the noise models trained on biological replicates. For edgeR calls, the thresholds were a false discovery rate-adjusted p below 0.01 and a log2 fold-change of 1. PCA with hierarchical clustering of max-normalized trajectories of the 1000 most abundant clonotypes was used as exploratory dynamics analysis. Each responding clone was given a CD4 or CD8 phenotype based on the CD4+ and CD8+ repertoires, which had been sequenced separately. TCRdb reran the public reads through fastp at Q25 and MiXCR, keeping productive beta chains. For every CDR3 protein sequence, its rows merge into one entry that carries the most common genes and DNA. The authors' filters were not applied to this entry. This sample has a few hundred thousand distinct CDR3 sequences in its table, and roughly 20% of those were observed once. The ten biggest clones cover 21% of the sample.

CDR1 and CDR2, per the germline V gene (reference sequence), are LNHDA and SQIVND. V loses 1 base, J loses 5 bases, and the germline ends lie 6 bases apart. Including the terminal cysteine and phenylalanine, the CDR3 comprises 13 residues. The CDR3 DNA has 39 bases and is translated from base 1. Specimen: PBMCs or a T cell subset sorted from them (not recorded which). The rearranged segments are TRBV19 and TRBJ2-1; too little of a D gene remains to name it. This TCR derives from a man younger than 35 who had mild COVID-19 (a few samples of this study predate the infection). The sample titles of this study are shuffled in the database, so cell type and time point are left out; the donor was told from shared clones. The CDR3 region: CASSIVSNNEQFF. The sequenced DNA is TGTGCCAGTAGTATAGTTTCCAACAATGAGCAGTTCTTC.